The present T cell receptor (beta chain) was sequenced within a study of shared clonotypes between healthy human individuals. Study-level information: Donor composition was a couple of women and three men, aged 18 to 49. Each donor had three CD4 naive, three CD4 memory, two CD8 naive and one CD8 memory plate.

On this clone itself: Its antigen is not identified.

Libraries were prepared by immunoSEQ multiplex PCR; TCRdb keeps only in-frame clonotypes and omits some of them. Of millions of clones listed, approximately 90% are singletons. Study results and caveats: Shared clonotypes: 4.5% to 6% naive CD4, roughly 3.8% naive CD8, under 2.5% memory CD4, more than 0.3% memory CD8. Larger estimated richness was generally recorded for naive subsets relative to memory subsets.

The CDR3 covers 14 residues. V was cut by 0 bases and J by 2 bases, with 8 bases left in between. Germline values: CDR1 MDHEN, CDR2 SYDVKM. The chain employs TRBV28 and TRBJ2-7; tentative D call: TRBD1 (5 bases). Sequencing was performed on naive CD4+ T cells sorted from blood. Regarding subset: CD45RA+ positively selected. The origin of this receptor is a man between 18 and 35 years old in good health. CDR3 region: CASSLWQGPYEQYF. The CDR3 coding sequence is TGTGCCAGCAGTTTATGGCAGGGTCCCTACGAGCAGTACTTC.